The text below deals with one TCR beta chain. As yet, its antigen is unknown. This entry comes from a study of CD8 T cells in ankylosing spondylitis. Overall study findings and caveats: A TCR beta motif of several highly homologous variants seemed to mark ankylosing spondylitis blood.

The V gene lost 4 bases and the J gene lost 0 bases, with 10 bases spanning the gap. CDR3 length equals 15 residues. The germline V gene has CDR1 SGHAT and CDR2 FQNNGV. TCRdb itself ran the 5' RACE reads through MiXCR, one entry per CDR3 protein. This table has over 600,000 distinct CDR3 sequences, roughly 19% appearing once. The sequenced sample consisted of blood, either unsorted or a sorted T cell fraction (not recorded which). This receptor was taken from a male donor with ankylosing spondylitis. The V and J genes are TRBV11-2 and TRBJ2-1, with a tentative D call TRBD2 (6 bases). The CDR3 bases are TGTGCCAGCAGCTCGACTAGGAGCTCCTACAATGAGCAGTTCTTC. Residues: CASSSTRSSYNEQFF.